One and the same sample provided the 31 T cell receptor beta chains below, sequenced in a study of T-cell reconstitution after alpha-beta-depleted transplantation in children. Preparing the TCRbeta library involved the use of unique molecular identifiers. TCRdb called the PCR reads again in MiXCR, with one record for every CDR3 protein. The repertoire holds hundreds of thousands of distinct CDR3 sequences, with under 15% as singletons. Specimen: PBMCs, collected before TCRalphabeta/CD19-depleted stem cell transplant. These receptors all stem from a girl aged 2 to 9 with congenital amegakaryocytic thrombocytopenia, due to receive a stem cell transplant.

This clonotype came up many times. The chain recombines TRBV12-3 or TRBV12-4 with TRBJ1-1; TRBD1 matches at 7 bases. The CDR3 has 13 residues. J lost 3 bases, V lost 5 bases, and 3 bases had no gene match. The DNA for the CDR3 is TGTGCCAGCAGTCCCCAGGGGGACACTGAAGCTTTCTTT. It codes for CASSPQGDTEAFF.

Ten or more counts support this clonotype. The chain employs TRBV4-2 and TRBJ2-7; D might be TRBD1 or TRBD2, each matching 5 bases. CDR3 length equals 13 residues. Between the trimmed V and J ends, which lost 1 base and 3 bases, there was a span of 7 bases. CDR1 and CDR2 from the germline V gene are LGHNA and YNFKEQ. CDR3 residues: CASSQGDRYEQYF. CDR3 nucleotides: TGTGCCAGCAGCCAAGGGGACCGCTACGAGCAGTACTTC.

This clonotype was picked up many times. The CDR3 reads CASSSASNQPQHF. DNA for the CDR3: TGTGCCAGCAGTTCCGCATCCAATCAGCCCCAGCATTTT. This chain links TRBV12-3 or TRBV12-4 with TRBJ1-5; D call uncertain. This CDR3 spans 13 amino acids. Trimming pared 4 bases from V and 3 bases from J, leaving 7 bases between.

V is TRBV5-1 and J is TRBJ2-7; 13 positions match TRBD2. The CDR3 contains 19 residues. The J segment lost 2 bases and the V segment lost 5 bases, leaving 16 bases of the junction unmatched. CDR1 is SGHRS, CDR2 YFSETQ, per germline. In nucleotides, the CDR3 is TGCGCCAGCAGACCCCATGGACTAGCGGGAGTTGGGATTGCCTACGAGCAGTACTTC. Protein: CASRPHGLAGVGIAYEQYF.

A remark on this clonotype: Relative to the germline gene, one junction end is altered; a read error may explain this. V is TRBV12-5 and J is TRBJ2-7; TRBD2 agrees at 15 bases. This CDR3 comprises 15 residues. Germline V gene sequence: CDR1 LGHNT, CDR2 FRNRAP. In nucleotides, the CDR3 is TGTGCTAGTGGCTTGGGACTAGCGGGAGGCATCGAGCAGTACTTC. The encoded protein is CASGLGLAGGIEQYF.

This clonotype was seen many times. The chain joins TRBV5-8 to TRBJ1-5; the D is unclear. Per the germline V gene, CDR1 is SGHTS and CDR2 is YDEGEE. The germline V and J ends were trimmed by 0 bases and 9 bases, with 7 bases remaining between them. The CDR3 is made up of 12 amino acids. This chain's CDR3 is CASSLVVGPQHF. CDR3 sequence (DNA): TGTGCCAGCAGCTTGGTAGTGGGGCCCCAGCATTTT.

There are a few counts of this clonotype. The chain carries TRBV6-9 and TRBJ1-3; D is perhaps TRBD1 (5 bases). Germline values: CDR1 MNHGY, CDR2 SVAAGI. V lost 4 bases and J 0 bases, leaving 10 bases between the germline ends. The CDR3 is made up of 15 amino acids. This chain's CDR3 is CASSFQGGSGNTIYF. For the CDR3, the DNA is TGTGCCAGCAGTTTCCAGGGAGGCTCTGGAAACACCATATATTTT.

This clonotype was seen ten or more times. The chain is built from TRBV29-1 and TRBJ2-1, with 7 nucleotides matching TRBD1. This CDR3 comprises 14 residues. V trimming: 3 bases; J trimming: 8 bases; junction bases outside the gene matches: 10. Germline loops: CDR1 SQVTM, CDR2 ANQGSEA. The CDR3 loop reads CSVDMYGDSHEQFF. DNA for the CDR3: TGCAGCGTTGATATGTATGGGGACAGCCATGAGCAGTTCTTC.

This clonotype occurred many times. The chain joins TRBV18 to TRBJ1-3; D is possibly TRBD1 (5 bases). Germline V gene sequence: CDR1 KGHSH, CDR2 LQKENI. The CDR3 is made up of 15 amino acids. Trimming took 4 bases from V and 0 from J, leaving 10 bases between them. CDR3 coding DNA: TGTGCCAGCTCACGAGGGACGAACTCTGGAAACACCATATATTTT. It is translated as CASSRGTNSGNTIYF.

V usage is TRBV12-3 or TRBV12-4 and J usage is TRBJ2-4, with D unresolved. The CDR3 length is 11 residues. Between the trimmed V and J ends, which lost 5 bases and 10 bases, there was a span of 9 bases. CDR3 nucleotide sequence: TGTGCCAGCAGTCCCTCCTATATTCAGTACTTC. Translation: CASSPSYIQYF.

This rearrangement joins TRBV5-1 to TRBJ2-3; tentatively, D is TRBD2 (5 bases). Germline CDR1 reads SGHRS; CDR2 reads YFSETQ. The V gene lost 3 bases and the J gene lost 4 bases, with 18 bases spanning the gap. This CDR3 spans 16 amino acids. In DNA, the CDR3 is TGCGCCAGCAGCTCTGTTGGTGGGAGTAAGGCAGATACGCAGTATTTT. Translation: CASSSVGGSKADTQYF.

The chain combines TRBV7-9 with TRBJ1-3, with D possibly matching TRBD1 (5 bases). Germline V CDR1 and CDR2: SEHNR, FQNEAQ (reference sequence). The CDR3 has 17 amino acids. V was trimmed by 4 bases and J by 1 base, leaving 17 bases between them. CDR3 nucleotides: TGTGCCAGCAGCTGGTGGGCGGAGGGGACTTCTGGAAACACCATATATTTT. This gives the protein CASSWWAEGTSGNTIYF.

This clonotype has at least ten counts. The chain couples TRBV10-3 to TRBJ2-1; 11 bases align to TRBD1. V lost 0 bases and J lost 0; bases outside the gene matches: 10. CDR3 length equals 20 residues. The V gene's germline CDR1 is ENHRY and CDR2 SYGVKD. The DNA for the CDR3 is TGTGCCATCAGTGAGTCTCGGGGACAGGGGGTAGAAAGCTCCTACAATGAGCAGTTCTTC. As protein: CAISESRGQGVESSYNEQFF.

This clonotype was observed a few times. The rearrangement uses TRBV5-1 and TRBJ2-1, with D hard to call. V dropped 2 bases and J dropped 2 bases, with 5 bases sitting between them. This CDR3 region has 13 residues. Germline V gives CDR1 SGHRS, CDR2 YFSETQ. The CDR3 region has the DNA TGCGCCAGCAGCTTCTACACCTACAATGAGCAGTTCTTC. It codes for CASSFYTYNEQFF.

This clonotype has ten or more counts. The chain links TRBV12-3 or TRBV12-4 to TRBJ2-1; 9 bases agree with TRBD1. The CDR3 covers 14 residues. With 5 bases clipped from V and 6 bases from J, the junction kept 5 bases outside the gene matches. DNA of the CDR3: TGTGCCAGCAGTCCGGGACAGGGATCCAATGAGCAGTTCTTC. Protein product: CASSPGQGSNEQFF.

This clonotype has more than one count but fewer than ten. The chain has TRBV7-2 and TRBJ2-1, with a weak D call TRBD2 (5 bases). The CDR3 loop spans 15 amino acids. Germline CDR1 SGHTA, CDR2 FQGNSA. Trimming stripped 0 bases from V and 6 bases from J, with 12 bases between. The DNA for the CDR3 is TGTGCCAGCAGCTTAGCGTTAGCGCGAAGCAATGAGCAGTTCTTC. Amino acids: CASSLALARSNEQFF.

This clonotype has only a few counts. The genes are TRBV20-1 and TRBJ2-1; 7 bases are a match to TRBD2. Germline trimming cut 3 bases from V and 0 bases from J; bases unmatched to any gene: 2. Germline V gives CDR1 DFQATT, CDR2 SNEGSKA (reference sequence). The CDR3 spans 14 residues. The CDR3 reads CSASLAASYNEQFF. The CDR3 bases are TGCAGTGCTAGCCTAGCGGCCTCCTACAATGAGCAGTTCTTC.

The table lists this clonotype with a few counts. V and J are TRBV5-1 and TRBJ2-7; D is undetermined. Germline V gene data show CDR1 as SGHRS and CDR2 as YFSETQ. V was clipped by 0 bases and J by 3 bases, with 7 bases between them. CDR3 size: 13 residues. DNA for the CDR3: TGCGCCAGCAGCTTGGCCGTAGGCTACGAGCAGTACTTC. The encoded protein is CASSLAVGYEQYF.

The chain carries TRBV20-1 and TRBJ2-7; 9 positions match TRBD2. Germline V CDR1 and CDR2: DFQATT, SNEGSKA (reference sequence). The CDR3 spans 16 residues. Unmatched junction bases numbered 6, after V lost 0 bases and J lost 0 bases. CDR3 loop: CSARDPLAGTSYEQYF. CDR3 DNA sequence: TGCAGTGCTAGAGATCCCCTAGCGGGAACCTCCTACGAGCAGTACTTC.

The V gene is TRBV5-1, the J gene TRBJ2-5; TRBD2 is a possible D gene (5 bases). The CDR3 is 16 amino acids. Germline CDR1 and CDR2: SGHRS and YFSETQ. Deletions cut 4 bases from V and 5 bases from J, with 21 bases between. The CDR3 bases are TGCGCCAGCAGCCCCCTTTGGGAGAAGTGGTATGAGACCCAGTACTTC. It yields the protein CASSPLWEKWYETQYF.

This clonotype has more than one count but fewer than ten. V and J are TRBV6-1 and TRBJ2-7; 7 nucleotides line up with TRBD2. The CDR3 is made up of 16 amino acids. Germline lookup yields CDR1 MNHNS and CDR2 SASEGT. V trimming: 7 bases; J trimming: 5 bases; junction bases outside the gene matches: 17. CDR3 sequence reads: CASTGGGAGDIHEQYF. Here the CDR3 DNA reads TGTGCCAGCACTGGGGGGGGTGCGGGAGATATCCACGAGCAGTACTTC.

The CDR3 sequence is CASSFPPRLAGNNEQFF. In DNA, the CDR3 is TGTGCCAGCAGTTTTCCCCCCCGACTAGCGGGAAACAATGAGCAGTTCTTC. The chain uses TRBV6-5 and TRBJ2-1, with TRBD2 matching 11 bases. The junction had 10 bases not matched to a gene; V was cut back by 4 bases and J by 5 bases. Germline assignment: CDR1 MNHEY and CDR2 SVGAGI. The CDR3 loop spans 17 amino acids.

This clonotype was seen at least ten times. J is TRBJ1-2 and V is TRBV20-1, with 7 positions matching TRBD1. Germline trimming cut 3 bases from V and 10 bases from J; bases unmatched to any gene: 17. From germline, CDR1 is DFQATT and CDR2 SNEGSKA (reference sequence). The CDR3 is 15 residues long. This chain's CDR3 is CSASLTSRVGGFYTF. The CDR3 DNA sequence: TGCAGTGCTAGCCTCACTTCCCGGGTAGGGGGCTTCTACACCTTC.

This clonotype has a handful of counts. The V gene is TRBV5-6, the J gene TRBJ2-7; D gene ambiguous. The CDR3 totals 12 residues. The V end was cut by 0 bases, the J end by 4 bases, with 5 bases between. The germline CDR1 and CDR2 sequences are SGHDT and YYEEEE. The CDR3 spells CASSLDAYEQYF. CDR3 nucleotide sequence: TGTGCCAGCAGCTTGGACGCGTACGAGCAGTACTTC.

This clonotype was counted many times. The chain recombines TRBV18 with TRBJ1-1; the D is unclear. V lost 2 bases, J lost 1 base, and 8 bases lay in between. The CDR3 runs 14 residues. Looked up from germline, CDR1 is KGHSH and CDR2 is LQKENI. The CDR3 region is CASSPSAGNTEAFF. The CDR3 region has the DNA TGTGCCAGCTCACCATCAGCAGGGAACACTGAAGCTTTCTTT.

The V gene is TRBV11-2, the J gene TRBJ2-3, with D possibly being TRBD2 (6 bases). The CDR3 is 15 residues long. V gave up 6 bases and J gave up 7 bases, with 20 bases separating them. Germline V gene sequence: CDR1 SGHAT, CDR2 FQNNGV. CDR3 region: CASRRRGGAANTQYF. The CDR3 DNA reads TGTGCCAGCAGAAGGAGAGGCGGGGCCGCAAATACGCAGTATTTT. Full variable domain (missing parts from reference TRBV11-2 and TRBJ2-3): EAGVAQSPRYKIIEKRQSVAFWCNPISGHATLYWYQQILGQGPKLLIQFQNNGVVDDSQLPKDRFSAERLKGVDSTLKIQPAKLEDSAVYLCASRRRGGAANTQYFGPGTRLTVL.

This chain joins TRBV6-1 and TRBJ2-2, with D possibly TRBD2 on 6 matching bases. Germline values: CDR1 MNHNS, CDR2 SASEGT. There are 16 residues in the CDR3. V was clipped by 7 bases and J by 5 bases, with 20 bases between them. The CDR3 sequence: CASNKEPGLQTGELFF. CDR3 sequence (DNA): TGTGCCAGCAATAAAGAACCGGGACTCCAGACCGGGGAGCTGTTTTTT.

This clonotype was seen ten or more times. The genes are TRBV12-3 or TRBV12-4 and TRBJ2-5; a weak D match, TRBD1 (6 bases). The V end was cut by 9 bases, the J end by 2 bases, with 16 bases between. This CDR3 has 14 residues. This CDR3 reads CASSTGHQQETQYF. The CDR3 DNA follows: TGTGCCAGTAGTACGGGACACCAGCAAGAGACCCAGTACTTC.

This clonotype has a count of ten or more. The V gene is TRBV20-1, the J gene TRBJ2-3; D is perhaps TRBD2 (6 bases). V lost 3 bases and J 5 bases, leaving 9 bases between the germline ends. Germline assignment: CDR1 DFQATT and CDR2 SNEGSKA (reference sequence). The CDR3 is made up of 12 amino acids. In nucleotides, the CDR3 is TGCAGTGCTAGGACAGCGGGAGATACGCAGTATTTT. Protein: CSARTAGDTQYF.

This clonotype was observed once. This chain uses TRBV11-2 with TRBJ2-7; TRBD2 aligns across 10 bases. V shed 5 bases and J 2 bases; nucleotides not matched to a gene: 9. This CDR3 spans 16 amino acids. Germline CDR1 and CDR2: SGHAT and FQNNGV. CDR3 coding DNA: TGTGCCAGCAGCATTCCGGCACTAGCGGGAACCTACGAGCAGTACTTC. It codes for CASSIPALAGTYEQYF.

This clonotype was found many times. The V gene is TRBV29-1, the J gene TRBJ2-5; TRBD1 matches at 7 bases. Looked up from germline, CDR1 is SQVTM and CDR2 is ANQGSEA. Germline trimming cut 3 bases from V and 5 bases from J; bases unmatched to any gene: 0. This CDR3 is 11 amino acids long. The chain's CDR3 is CSVEDRETQYF. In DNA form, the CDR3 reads TGCAGCGTTGAGGACAGGGAGACCCAGTACTTC.